What follows are 30 T cell receptor beta chains derived from one specimen sequenced in a study of blood T cell repertoires in COVID-19. Clones were sequenced by immunoSEQ multiplex PCR, and TCRdb holds only the in-frame ones, with some missing. The sample carries roughly 200,000 clones, around 88% recorded once. Specimen: peripheral blood. The source of these receptors is a man aged 40-50 years with active or convalescent COVID-19.

A single count supports this clone. The chain couples TRBV5-1 to TRBJ2-3, with 9 bases aligning to TRBD1. The germline V gene has CDR1 SGHRS and CDR2 YFSETQ. The V segment lost 1 base and the J segment 4 bases; nucleotides outside the gene matches: 4. This CDR3 is built from 15 residues. The CDR3, as DNA: TGCGCCAGCAGCTTGTGGGACAGGGTATCAGATACGCAGTATTTT. Translated, it gives CASSLWDRVSDTQYF.

This clone was seen once. The V and J genes are TRBV11-2 and TRBJ2-7, with 14 bases matching TRBD2. V was clipped by 1 base and J by 9 bases; unmatched bases: 5. CDR1 SGHAT and CDR2 FQNNGV come from the germline V gene. The CDR3 sequence is 15 residues long. CDR3 in amino acids: CASSLATSGRGAQYF. CDR3 nucleotides: TGTGCCAGCAGCTTAGCGACTAGCGGGAGGGGAGCGCAGTACTTC.

The chain recombines TRBV7-2 with TRBJ1-1, with 10 positions matching TRBD1. V lost 5 bases and J lost 7; bases outside the gene matches: 7. The CDR3 covers 14 residues. Germline V CDR1 and CDR2: SGHTA, FQGNSA. DNA for the CDR3: TGTGCCAGCAGCCTTCCGGACAGGGGGGATGAAGCTTTCTTT. Translation gives CASSLPDRGDEAFF.

The genes are TRBV10-1 and TRBJ2-5; D possibly corresponds to TRBD1 (6 bases). Germline values: CDR1 WNHNN, CDR2 SYGVQD (reference sequence). Trimming stripped 4 bases from V and 4 bases from J, with 10 bases between. This CDR3 region has 13 residues. This CDR3 reads CASSGGGGETQYF. DNA of the CDR3: TGCGCCAGCAGTGGAGGGGGTGGAGAGACCCAGTACTTC.

The table lists this clone with a count of one. V is TRBV4-1 and J is TRBJ2-1; maybe TRBD1 (5 bases). Germline V gene lookup returns CDR1 MGHRA and CDR2 YSYEKL. This CDR3 comprises 15 residues. The V gene lost 7 bases and the J gene lost 5 bases, with 18 bases spanning the gap. The CDR3 region is CASMLGWQGNNEQFF. The CDR3 DNA is TGCGCCAGCATGCTGGGGTGGCAGGGAAACAATGAGCAGTTCTTC.

This chain connects TRBV6-2 or TRBV6-3 to TRBJ1-5, with 9 positions matching TRBD1. CDR3 length equals 15 residues. The germline CDR1 and CDR2 sequences are MNHEY and SVGEGT. Trimming took 6 bases from V and 3 from J; bases not matched to a gene: 6. The CDR3 bases are TGTGCCAGCAGCCCGGGACAGGGTTTCAATCAGCCCCAGCATTTT. This codes for CASSPGQGFNQPQHF.

The chain has TRBV5-1 and TRBJ2-5; perhaps TRBD1 as D (6 bases). In germline, CDR1 is SGHRS, CDR2 YFSETQ. With 1 base removed from V and 5 bases from J, the gap between germline ends came to 9 bases. CDR3 length: 13 amino acids. The chain's CDR3 is CASSLWQGETQYF. CDR3 in DNA: TGCGCCAGCAGCTTGTGGCAGGGGGAGACCCAGTACTTC.

The rearrangement links TRBV3-1 (or the pseudogene TRBV3-2) to TRBJ1-5, with 7 positions matching TRBD1. The trim removed 2 bases at V and 1 base at J, leaving 2 bases unmatched. Germline loops: CDR1 LGHDT, CDR2 YNNKEL (reference sequence). This CDR3 spans 15 amino acids. The CDR3: CASSQQQGSNQPQHF. The CDR3 DNA sequence: TGTGCCAGCAGCCAACAACAGGGGAGCAATCAGCCCCAGCATTTT.

This chain links TRBV9 with TRBJ2-3; 7 bases align to TRBD2. This CDR3 comprises 14 residues. Germline loops: CDR1 SGDLS, CDR2 YYNGEE. J gave up 6 bases and V 4 bases, and 8 bases lay outside the gene matches. The CDR3 sequence: CASSTSGAVDTQYF. In nucleotides, the CDR3 is TGTGCCAGCAGCACAAGCGGGGCCGTGGATACGCAGTATTTT.

This chain uses TRBV6-4 with TRBJ1-4; possible D gene TRBD1, 6 bases. Germline CDR1 MRHNA, CDR2 SNTAGT. The CDR3 is 15 amino acids. The V end lost 3 bases, the J end lost 7 bases, and 15 bases lay between the germline ends. CDR3 region: CASSEGGAGGEKLFF. CDR3 nucleotides: TGTGCCAGCAGTGAGGGGGGGGCCGGTGGTGAAAAACTGTTTTTT.

The V gene is TRBV11-3, the J gene TRBJ2-7; 7 bases line up with TRBD1. Trimming took 5 bases from V and 0 from J; bases not matched to a gene: 4. CDR1 SGHNT and CDR2 YENEEA come from the germline V gene. CDR3 length equals 14 residues. This CDR3 reads CASSPRTGSYEQYF. CDR3 coding DNA: TGTGCCAGCAGCCCAAGGACAGGCTCCTACGAGCAGTACTTC.

The rearrangement links TRBV5-1 to TRBJ1-5; 7 bases match TRBD1. Germline lookup yields CDR1 SGHRS and CDR2 YFSETQ. The ends lost 4 bases at V and 8 bases at J; junction bases unmatched: 12. The CDR3 is made up of 15 amino acids. The CDR3: CASSPSSRGEEPQHF. The CDR3 coding sequence is TGCGCCAGCAGCCCGAGTAGCAGGGGGGAAGAGCCCCAGCATTTT.

The V call is TRBV7-9, the J call TRBJ2-7; 13 positions match TRBD2. The CDR3 is made up of 17 amino acids. The germline gives CDR1 SEHNR, CDR2 FQNEAQ (reference sequence). Trimming removed 3 bases from V and 2 bases from J; junction bases left unmatched: 7. The CDR3 sequence is CASSFRNGLAGAYEQYF. The DNA of the CDR3 is TGTGCCAGCAGCTTCAGGAACGGACTAGCGGGAGCCTACGAGCAGTACTTC.

This chain links TRBV11-3 with TRBJ2-3; TRBD2 agrees at 11 bases. The junction had 3 bases not matched to a gene; V was cut back by 3 bases and J by 4 bases. CDR3 length equals 15 residues. Per germline, CDR1 SGHNT and CDR2 YENEEA. Here the CDR3 reads CASSLTSGAPDTQYF. The CDR3 coding sequence is TGTGCCAGCAGCTTGACTAGCGGGGCGCCAGATACGCAGTATTTT.

This clone appeared a single time. The chain employs TRBV2 and TRBJ2-6; possibly TRBD1 for D (6 bases). The length of the CDR3 is 14 residues. The V gene's germline CDR1 is SNHLY and CDR2 FYNNEI. With 11 bases removed from V and 0 bases from J, the gap between germline ends came to 11 bases. The CDR3 spells CAGTPLSGANVLTF. The CDR3 DNA is TGTGCCGGGACACCTCTCTCTGGGGCCAACGTCCTGACTTTC. Full variable domain (rest looked up from reference TRBV2 and TRBJ2-6): EPEVTQTPSHQVTQMGQEVILRCVPISNHLYFYWYRQILGQKVEFLVSFYNNEISEKSEIFDDQFSVERPDGSNFTLKIRSTKLEDSAMYFCAGTPLSGANVLTFGAGSRLTVL.

This chain uses TRBV7-9 with TRBJ1-1; TRBD1 is a possible D gene (5 bases). The V gene lost 5 bases and the J gene lost 7 bases, with 14 bases spanning the gap. CDR1 is SEHNR and CDR2 is FQNEAQ in the germline V gene (reference sequence). The length of the CDR3 is 13 residues. Here the CDR3 reads CASSQNRWSEAFF. For the CDR3, the DNA is TGTGCCAGCAGCCAAAACAGGTGGAGTGAAGCTTTCTTT.

The chain couples TRBV18 to TRBJ1-2; no clear D. CDR1 is KGHSH and CDR2 is LQKENI in the germline V gene. Trimming took off 2 bases at V and 4 bases at J, with 20 bases between the two ends. The CDR3 is 17 residues long. The CDR3 protein is CASSPDLGIGSFYGYTF. The DNA of the CDR3 is TGTGCCAGCTCACCAGATCTAGGTATCGGGTCTTTCTATGGCTACACCTTC.

The chain employs TRBV10-3 and TRBJ1-2; tentatively, D is TRBD1 (5 bases). The CDR3 spans 13 residues. Per the germline V gene, CDR1 is ENHRY and CDR2 is SYGVKD. V lost 3 bases and J 4 bases, leaving 9 bases between the germline ends. Here the CDR3 reads CAISERGLYGYTF. The CDR3 bases are TGTGCCATCAGTGAAAGGGGCCTCTATGGCTACACCTTC.

The chain uses TRBV30 and TRBJ2-2; D unresolved. The CDR3 consists of 17 residues. V lost 4 bases to trimming and J lost 5 bases, with 23 bases between them. From germline, CDR1 is GTSNPN and CDR2 SVGIG (reference sequence). The CDR3 is CAWIPKSRLFLTGELFF. CDR3 DNA sequence: TGTGCCTGGATCCCAAAATCGCGATTGTTTCTTACCGGGGAGCTGTTTTTT.

Remarks on this clone: Within the sample, other DNA sequences also encode this same CDR3. The gene calls are TRBV6-2 or TRBV6-3 and TRBJ2-2, with 9 bases that match TRBD2. V lost 2 bases to trimming and J lost 0 bases; unmatched junction nucleotides: 7. The CDR3 loop spans 18 amino acids. The germline gives CDR1 MNHEY, CDR2 SVGEGT. CDR3 nucleotides: TGTGCCAGCAGTTACGGACGGGCGGGGGGGCCGAACACCGGGGAGCTGTTTTTT. Protein sequence: CASSYGRAGGPNTGELFF.

CDR3 sequence (DNA): TGCGCCAGCGGGAAGCGGGAGGGCTACAATGAGCAGTTCTTC. Translation gives CASGKREGYNEQFF. The chain carries TRBV10-2 and TRBJ2-1; 10 bases align to TRBD2. Trimming at V came to 8 bases and at J to 3 bases, leaving 4 bases not matched to a gene. Germline V gene lookup returns CDR1 WSHSY and CDR2 SAAADI. The CDR3 sequence is 14 residues long.

The chain has TRBV7-2 and TRBJ1-5, with 12 bases lining up with TRBD1. Unmatched junction bases numbered 9, after V lost 5 bases and J lost 4 bases. CDR3 size: 17 residues. The germline CDR1 and CDR2 sequences are SGHTA and FQGNSA. This CDR3 reads CASSETGTGGVNQPQHF. The CDR3 DNA reads as TGTGCCAGCAGCGAAACCGGGACAGGGGGCGTGAATCAGCCCCAGCATTTT.

This clone was observed a few times. The gene calls are TRBV19 and TRBJ1-5; D perhaps matches TRBD1 (6 bases). From germline, CDR1 is LNHDA and CDR2 SQIVND (reference sequence). The ends were cut back, 4 bases at V and 5 bases at J, with 18 bases in the middle. The CDR3 is made up of 16 amino acids. The CDR3 loop is CASSTSSGGAYQPQHF. The CDR3 coding sequence is TGTGCCAGTAGTACCTCAAGTGGGGGGGCTTATCAGCCCCAGCATTTT. Together with reference TRBV19 and TRBJ1-5, the CDR3 gives the full variable domain: DGGITQSPKYLFRKEGQNVTLSCEQNLNHDAMYWYRQDPGQGLRLIYYSQIVNDFQKGDIAEGYSVSREKKESFPLTVTSAQKNPTAFYLCASSTSSGGAYQPQHFGDGTRLSIL.

This clone appeared once. The chain uses TRBV11-2 and TRBJ2-7, with 7 bases fitting TRBD2. The CDR3 totals 14 residues. Looked up from germline, CDR1 is SGHAT and CDR2 is FQNNGV. V shed 8 bases, J shed 4 bases, and the junction held 11 bases outside the gene matches. In DNA, the CDR3 is TGTGCCAGCTCCTCCGGGACTATTTATTACGAGCAGTACTTC. It encodes CASSSGTIYYEQYF.

The V and J genes are TRBV4-1 and TRBJ1-2; 7 nucleotides match TRBD1. Germline trimming cut 3 bases from V and 2 bases from J; bases unmatched to any gene: 9. CDR3 length: 16 amino acids. In germline, CDR1 is MGHRA, CDR2 YSYEKL. This chain's CDR3 is CASSQPDRAYNYGYTF. The CDR3 DNA is TGCGCCAGCAGCCAGCCCGACAGGGCGTACAACTATGGCTACACCTTC.

The genes are TRBV11-2 and TRBJ2-3, with 10 positions matching TRBD2. V shed 4 bases and J 1 base; nucleotides not matched to a gene: 8. There are 17 residues in the CDR3. Looked up from germline, CDR1 is SGHAT and CDR2 is FQNNGV. CDR3 sequence (DNA): TGTGCCAGCAGCTCGAACCTTCTAGCGGGAGGCACAGATACGCAGTATTTT. Amino acid sequence: CASSSNLLAGGTDTQYF.

A single count supports this clone. The CDR3 DNA reads as TGTGCCAGTAAGCCAAGAGAGAATGAAAAACTGTTTTTT. Translation: CASKPRENEKLFF. This chain joins TRBV19 and TRBJ1-4; D call uncertain. CDR1 is LNHDA and CDR2 is SQIVND in the germline V gene (reference sequence). Trimming left V 7 bases short and J 5 bases short, with 11 bases between. The CDR3 length is 13 residues. The entire variable domain, with the rest obtained from reference TRBV19 and TRBJ1-4, is as follows: DGGITQSPKYLFRKEGQNVTLSCEQNLNHDAMYWYRQDPGQGLRLIYYSQIVNDFQKGDIAEGYSVSREKKESFPLTVTSAQKNPTAFYLCASKPRENEKLFFGSGTQLSVL.

The chain's CDR3 is CASSPESGRGGELFF. The CDR3 nucleotides read TGTGCCAGCAGCCCAGAGAGCGGGAGGGGCGGGGAGCTGTTTTTT. This chain connects TRBV4-2 to TRBJ2-2; 10 nucleotides match TRBD2. The V segment lost 4 bases and the J segment 7 bases; nucleotides outside the gene matches: 6. The CDR3 spans 15 residues. The germline V gene has CDR1 LGHNA and CDR2 YNFKEQ.

The V and J genes are TRBV11-3 and TRBJ1-2, with a tentative D call TRBD1 (6 bases). The CDR3 runs 13 residues. CDR1 is SGHNT and CDR2 is YENEEA in the germline V gene. Trimming pared 7 bases from V and 7 bases from J, leaving 16 bases between. The CDR3 loop is CASNSRGGFGYTF. The CDR3 nucleotides are TGTGCCAGCAACTCTCGGGGGGGCTTTGGCTACACCTTC.

CDR3 sequence: CASSLGAGTNTGELFF. The CDR3 DNA reads as TGCGCCAGCAGCTTGGGGGCAGGGACGAACACCGGGGAGCTGTTTTTT. This sequence joins TRBV5-1 and TRBJ2-2, with D possibly being TRBD1 (5 bases). The V gene's germline CDR1 is SGHRS and CDR2 YFSETQ. V shed 0 bases and J shed 0 bases, with 9 bases lying between them. The CDR3 is 16 residues long.